This T cell receptor beta chain emerged from a study of blood T cell repertoires in COVID-19 (TCRdb year 2020). Study-wide context: Samples covering the acute and convalescent phases of COVID-19 were provided by collaborators in the United States, Italy and Spain. HLA class I and class II types, where available, came from metadata supplied by the sample provider rather than from assay-based typing. Samples came from the ongoing ImmuneRACE study (first 160 participants) plus 1,254 subjects from 6 global collaborators. Subjects who had been exposed to COVID-19, were actively infected with it, or had recovered from it provided the deeply sampled blood TCRbeta repertoires that made up the dataset. The repertoires were released in a freely available public database intended as a resource for research on the immune response to SARS-CoV-2. The prospective study material was composed of cDNA or gDNA derived from T cells, B-cell-depleted T cells, or PBMCs. Nearly every sample came with metadata listing a de-identified subject ID, COVID-19 status, age in years and sex.

The CDR3 numbers 16 residues from cysteine through phenylalanine. The only DNA kept is the CDR3, 48 bases in frame from the first base. A remark on this clone: Its cognate antigen has yet to be identified. No quality values exist for individual bases; no much larger clone is one base distant.

Study-wide conclusions, independent of this receptor: The amount of clinical and demographic metadata varied by source and participant and was provided uncurated.

In Seattle, one collaborating source enrolled patients while the infection was active and tracked those patients longitudinally over the course of disease. Each collaborating institution followed its own protocols to collect whole blood in K2EDTA tubes. For TCRbeta analysis, collaborator samples were shipped as frozen whole blood, as isolated PBMCs, or as DNA extracted from either sample type. The immunoSEQ Assay, a bias-controlled multiplex PCR, was used to amplify TCRbeta CDR3 regions from genomic DNA. Regarding the original processing steps: The number of nucleated cells in each sample was estimated from the amplification of reference gene primers within the assay. To quantify the absolute abundance of each unique TCRbeta CDR3 rearrangement, sequence reads were collapsed and filtered. Productive Simpson clonality was computed per sample as the square root of Simpson's diversity index over productive rearrangements. TCRdb provides this immuneACCESS table in a form limited to in-frame rearrangements. Some clones are lacking; in checked studies, under half of them reflect an unresolved V gene, and why the rest are absent is not known. That table gives V, J and clone size, and the DNA gave D and trimming. The sample table contains 150,000 to 200,000 clones; only one count was recorded for roughly four fifths of them. The ten top clones hold 7.6% of the sample.

This receptor was obtained from a woman in her 70s with COVID-19, enrolled during active disease. The chain links TRBV21-1 with TRBJ2-7; no check of the table's D call, TRBD1, against the DNA was made. TRBV21-1 is annotated as a pseudogene. The sample consisted of peripheral blood. The sequence in DNA is TGTGCCAGCAGCAAGTACAAACAGGGGGAGTTTTGCGAGCAGTACTTC. This sequence encodes CASSKYKQGEFCEQYF.